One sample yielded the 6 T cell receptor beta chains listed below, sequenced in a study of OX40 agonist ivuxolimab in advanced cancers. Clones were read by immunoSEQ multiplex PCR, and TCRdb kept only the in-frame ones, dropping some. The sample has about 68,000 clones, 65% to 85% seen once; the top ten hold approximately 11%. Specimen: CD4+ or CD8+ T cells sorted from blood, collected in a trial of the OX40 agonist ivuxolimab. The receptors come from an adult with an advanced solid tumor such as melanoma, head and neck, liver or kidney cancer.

The CDR3 protein is CASSPVQNEKLFF. DNA for the CDR3: TGTGCCAGCAGCCCGGTCCAGAATGAAAAACTGTTTTTT. The chain carries TRBV7-9 and TRBJ1-4; D not resolved. CDR1 and CDR2 from the germline V gene are SEHNR and FQNEAQ (reference sequence). Trimming left V 5 bases short and J 5 bases short, with 9 bases between. There are 13 residues in the CDR3.

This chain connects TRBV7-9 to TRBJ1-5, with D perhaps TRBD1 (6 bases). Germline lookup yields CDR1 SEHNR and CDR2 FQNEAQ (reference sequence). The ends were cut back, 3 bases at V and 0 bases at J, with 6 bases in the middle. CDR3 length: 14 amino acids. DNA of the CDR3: TGTGCCAGCAGCTTCAGGGGTAGCAATCAGCCCCAGCATTTT. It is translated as CASSFRGSNQPQHF.

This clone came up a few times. The CDR3 nucleotides are TGCAGCGTTGTTAATGAGCAGGGAAGGGCTGAAAAACTGTTTTTT. Translating it yields CSVVNEQGRAEKLFF. The rearrangement joins TRBV29-1 to TRBJ1-4; tentative D call: TRBD1 (5 bases). The germline gives CDR1 SQVTM, CDR2 ANQGSEA. The CDR3 has 15 residues. V was trimmed by 4 bases and J by 7 bases, leaving 19 bases between them.

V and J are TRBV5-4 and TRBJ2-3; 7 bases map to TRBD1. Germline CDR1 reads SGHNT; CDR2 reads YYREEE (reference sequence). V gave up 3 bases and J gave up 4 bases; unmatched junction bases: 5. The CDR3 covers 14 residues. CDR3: CASSSRQGSDTQYF. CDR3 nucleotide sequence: TGTGCCAGCAGCTCACGACAGGGCTCAGATACGCAGTATTTT. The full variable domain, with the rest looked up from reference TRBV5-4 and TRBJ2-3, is ETGVTQSPTHLIKTRGQQVTLRCSSQSGHNTVSWYQQALGQGPQFIFQYYREEENGRGNFPPRFSGLQFPNYSSELNVNALELDDSALYLCASSSRQGSDTQYFGPGTRLTVL.

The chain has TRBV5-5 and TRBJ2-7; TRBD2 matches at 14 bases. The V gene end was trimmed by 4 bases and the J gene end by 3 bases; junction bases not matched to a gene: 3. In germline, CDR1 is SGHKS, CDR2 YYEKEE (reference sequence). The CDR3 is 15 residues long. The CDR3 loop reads CASSHGLAGGYEQYF. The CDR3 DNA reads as TGTGCCAGCAGCCATGGACTAGCGGGAGGCTACGAGCAGTACTTC.

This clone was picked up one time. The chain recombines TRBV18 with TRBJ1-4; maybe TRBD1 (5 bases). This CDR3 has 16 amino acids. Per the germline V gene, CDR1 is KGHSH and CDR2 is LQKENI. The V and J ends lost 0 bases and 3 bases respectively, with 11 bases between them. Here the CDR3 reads CASSPPRGRANEKLFF. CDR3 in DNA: TGTGCCAGCTCACCACCGAGGGGTAGAGCTAATGAAAAACTGTTTTTT.